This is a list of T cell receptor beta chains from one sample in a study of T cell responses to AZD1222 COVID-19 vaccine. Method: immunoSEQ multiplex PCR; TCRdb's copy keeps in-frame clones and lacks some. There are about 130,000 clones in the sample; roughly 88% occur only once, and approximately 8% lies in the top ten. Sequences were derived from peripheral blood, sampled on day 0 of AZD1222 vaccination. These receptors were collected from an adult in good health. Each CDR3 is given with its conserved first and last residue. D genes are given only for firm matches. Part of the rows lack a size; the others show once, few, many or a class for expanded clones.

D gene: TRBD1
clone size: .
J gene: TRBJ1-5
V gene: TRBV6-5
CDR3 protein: CASSRVQGDNQPQHF
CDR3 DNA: TGTGCCAGCAGCCGGGTACAGGGGGACAATCAGCCCCAGCATTTT

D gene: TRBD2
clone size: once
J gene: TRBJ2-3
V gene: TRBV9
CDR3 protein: CASTSRDPSGGLDTQYF
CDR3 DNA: TGTGCCAGCACCTCAAGGGATCCTAGCGGGGGGCTAGATACGCAGTATTTT

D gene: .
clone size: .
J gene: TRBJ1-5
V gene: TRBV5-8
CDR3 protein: CASSFPSNSNQPQHF
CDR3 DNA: TGTGCCAGCAGCTTCCCGAGCAATAGCAATCAGCCCCAGCATTTT

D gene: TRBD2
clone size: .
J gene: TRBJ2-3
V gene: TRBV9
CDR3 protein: CASSVVSGGPSSTDTQYF
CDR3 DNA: TGTGCCAGCAGCGTAGTTAGCGGGGGGCCTTCTAGCACAGATACGCAGTATTTT

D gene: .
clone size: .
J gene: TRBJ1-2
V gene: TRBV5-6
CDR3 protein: CASSPPRRGYYGYTF
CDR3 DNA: TGTGCCAGCAGCCCGCCCCGTCGAGGTTATTATGGCTACACCTTC

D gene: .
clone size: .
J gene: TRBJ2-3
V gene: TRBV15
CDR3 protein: CATRIGRLISDTQYF
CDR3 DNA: TGTGCCACCAGGATCGGACGGTTGATTTCAGATACGCAGTATTTT

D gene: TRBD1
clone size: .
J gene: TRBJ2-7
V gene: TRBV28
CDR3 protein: CASSETGFSYEQYF
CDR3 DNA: TGTGCCAGCAGCGAGACAGGGTTCTCCTACGAGCAGTACTTC

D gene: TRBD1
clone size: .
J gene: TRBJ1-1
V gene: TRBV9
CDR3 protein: CASGGTGDHEAFF
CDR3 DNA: TGTGCCAGCGGGGGGACAGGCGACCATGAAGCTTTCTTT

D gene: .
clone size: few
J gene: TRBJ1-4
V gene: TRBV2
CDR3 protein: CASSSGPTEKLFF
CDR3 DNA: TGTGCCAGCAGTTCGGGGCCCACCGAAAAACTGTTTTTT

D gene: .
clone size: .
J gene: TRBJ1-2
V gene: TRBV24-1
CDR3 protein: CATSDSGNPNYGYTF
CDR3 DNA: TGTGCCACCAGTGATTCAGGGAACCCTAACTATGGCTACACCTTC

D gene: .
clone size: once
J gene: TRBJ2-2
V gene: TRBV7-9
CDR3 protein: CASSLADGGPRTGELFF
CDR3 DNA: TGTGCCAGCAGCTTAGCGGATGGGGGGCCGCGGACCGGGGAGCTGTTTTTT

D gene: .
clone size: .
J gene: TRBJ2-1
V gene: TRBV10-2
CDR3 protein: CASSESIEQFF
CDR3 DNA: TGCGCCAGCAGTGAGTCGATAGAGCAGTTCTTC

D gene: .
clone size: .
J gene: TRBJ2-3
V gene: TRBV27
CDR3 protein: CASRGGRGTDTQYF
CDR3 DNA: TGTGCCAGCAGGGGGGGGCGGGGGACAGATACGCAGTATTTT

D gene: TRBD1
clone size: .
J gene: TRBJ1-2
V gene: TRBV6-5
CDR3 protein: CASRRTGEGGYGYTF
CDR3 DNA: TGTGCCAGCAGACGTACAGGGGAGGGAGGCTATGGCTACACCTTC

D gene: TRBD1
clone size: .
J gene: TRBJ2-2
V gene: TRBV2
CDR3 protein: CASSEGTGGLGELFF
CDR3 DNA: TGTGCCAGCAGTGAAGGAACAGGGGGCCTCGGGGAGCTGTTTTTT

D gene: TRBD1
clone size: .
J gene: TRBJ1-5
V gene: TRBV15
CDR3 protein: CATSRDRVQPQHF
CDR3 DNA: TGTGCCACCAGCAGGGACAGGGTTCAGCCCCAGCATTTT

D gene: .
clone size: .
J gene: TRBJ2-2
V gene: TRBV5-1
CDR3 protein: CASSLTGTKGAGELFF
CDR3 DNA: TGCGCCAGCAGCTTGACGGGGACGAAGGGAGCCGGGGAGCTGTTTTTT

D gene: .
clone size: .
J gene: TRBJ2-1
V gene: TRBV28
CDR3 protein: CASSPGPGRYNEQFF
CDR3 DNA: TGTGCCAGCAGCCCCGGTCCGGGACGTTACAATGAGCAGTTCTTC

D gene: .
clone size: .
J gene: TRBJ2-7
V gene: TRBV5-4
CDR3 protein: CASSLGQGNSYEQYF
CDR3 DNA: TGTGCCAGCAGCTTGGGGCAGGGGAACTCCTACGAGCAGTACTTC